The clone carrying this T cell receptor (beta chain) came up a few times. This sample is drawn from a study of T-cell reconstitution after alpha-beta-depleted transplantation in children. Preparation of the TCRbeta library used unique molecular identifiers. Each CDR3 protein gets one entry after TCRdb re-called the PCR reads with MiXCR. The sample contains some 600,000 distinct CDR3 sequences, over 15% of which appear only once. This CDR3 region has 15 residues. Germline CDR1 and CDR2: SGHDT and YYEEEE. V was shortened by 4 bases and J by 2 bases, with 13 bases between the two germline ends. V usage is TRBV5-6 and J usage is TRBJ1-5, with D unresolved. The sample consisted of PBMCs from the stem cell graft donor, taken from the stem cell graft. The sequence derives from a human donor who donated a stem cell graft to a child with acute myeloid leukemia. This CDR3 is CASSLRQVGNQPQHF. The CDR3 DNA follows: TGTGCCAGCAGCCTCCGACAAGTAGGCAATCAGCCCCAGCATTTT.